These 9 T cell receptor beta chains came from one sample sequenced in a study of blood T cell repertoires in COVID-19. Method: immunoSEQ multiplex PCR; TCRdb's copy keeps in-frame clones and lacks some. Here the sample spans 70,000 to 80,000 clones, 65% to 90% being singletons. Sequencing used peripheral blood. The receptors here all came from a man older than 75 with acute or convalescent COVID-19.

This clone was detected once. The genes are TRBV6-1 and TRBJ2-2; the D gene is possibly TRBD2 (5 bases). Per the germline V gene, CDR1 is MNHNS and CDR2 is SASEGT. This CDR3 comprises 15 residues. V lost 3 bases and J 2 bases, leaving 10 bases between the germline ends. CDR3 coding DNA: TGTGCCAGCAGTGAGTCGGGATACAACACCGGGGAGCTGTTTTTT. Translation: CASSESGYNTGELFF.

The CDR3 bases are TGTGCCAGCAGCTTAGAACCGGCGGGGGGCCTCCTAGGACAAGAGACCCAGTACTTC. This codes for CASSLEPAGGLLGQETQYF. V is TRBV7-2 and J is TRBJ2-5, with TRBD2 matching over 8 bases. V was clipped by 1 base and J by 2 bases; unmatched bases: 15. CDR1 is SGHTA and CDR2 is FQGNSA in the germline V gene. This CDR3 has 19 residues.

This chain joins TRBV10-3 and TRBJ2-3; D may be TRBD2 (6 bases). The length of the CDR3 is 16 residues. V was trimmed by 0 bases and J by 2 bases, leaving 12 bases between them. Germline V lookup: CDR1 ENHRY, CDR2 SYGVKD. The CDR3 region is CAISESVGGHTDTQYF. CDR3 nucleotides: TGTGCCATCAGTGAGTCAGTGGGAGGCCACACAGATACGCAGTATTTT.

The genes are TRBV5-6 and TRBJ2-5; 7 bases fit TRBD1. V lost 4 bases and J lost 6; bases outside the gene matches: 6. Germline lookup yields CDR1 SGHDT and CDR2 YYEEEE. The length of the CDR3 is 13 residues. CDR3 sequence: CASSNRGRKTQYF. In nucleotides, the CDR3 is TGTGCCAGCAGCAACAGGGGAAGAAAGACCCAGTACTTC.

This rearrangement joins TRBV6-2 or TRBV6-3 to TRBJ1-6, with TRBD1 as a possible D gene (6 bases). Per the germline V gene, CDR1 is MNHEY and CDR2 is SVGEGT. This CDR3 is 16 amino acids long. Trimming pared 2 bases from V and 7 bases from J, leaving 15 bases between. CDR3 nucleotides: TGTGCCAGCAGTTACGGGGCAGGGACAAGCAATTCACCCCTCCACTTT. Translating gives CASSYGAGTSNSPLHF.

The chain employs TRBV7-2 and TRBJ2-5, with 7 bases lining up with TRBD2. Germline V CDR1 and CDR2: SGHTA, FQGNSA. This CDR3 has 14 amino acids. The junction had 6 bases not matched to a gene; V was cut back by 3 bases and J by 5 bases. Written as DNA, the CDR3 is TGTGCCAGCAGCTTGGGGAGGGAGAGGGAGACCCAGTACTTC. It is translated as CASSLGRERETQYF.

CDR3 protein: CASSARQWVDTQYF. Written as DNA, the CDR3 is TGTGCCAGCAGCGCCCGACAGTGGGTAGATACGCAGTATTTT. The chain employs TRBV9 and TRBJ2-3, with D maybe TRBD1 (5 bases). The CDR3 is made up of 14 amino acids. V was shortened by 3 bases and J by 5 bases, with 13 bases between the two germline ends. Germline V CDR1 and CDR2: SGDLS, YYNGEE.

V gene TRBV18 combines with J gene TRBJ2-6, with 8 bases identical to TRBD1. This CDR3 comprises 14 residues. The germline CDR1 and CDR2 sequences are KGHSH and LQKENI. Trimming at V came to 8 bases and at J to 8 bases, leaving 8 bases not matched to a gene. The chain's CDR3 is CASARTGKTNVLTF. CDR3 in DNA: TGTGCCAGCGCGCGGACAGGGAAAACCAACGTCCTGACTTTC.

In its sample, this clone was seen a few times. The V and J genes are TRBV23-1 and TRBJ1-6, with TRBD1 matching over 7 bases. TRBV23-1 is classed as an ORF, of uncertain function. V was pared by 9 bases and J by 0 bases, with 11 bases of the junction left unmatched. The CDR3 spans 17 residues. In nucleotides, the CDR3 is TGCGCCAGAGGGACAGCTTGTCCGAGCTCCTATAATTCACCCCTCCACTTT. Its translation: CARGTACPSSYNSPLHF.